These 20 T cell receptor beta chains share one sample of origin, sequenced in a study of cytomegalovirus exposure and HLA in healthy donors. PCR involved 60 Vbeta and 13 Jbeta primers. Assay used: immunoSEQ multiplex PCR; TCRdb lists only in-frame clones, some missing. The table lists 130,000 or so clones, around 81% of them singletons. Sample: PBMCs. Receptors originate from a woman between 35 and 50 years old in good health and CMV-seronegative.

The V call is TRBV5-6, the J call TRBJ2-5; TRBD2 is a possible D gene (5 bases). The J call is doubtful: the DNA matches TRBJ2-7 better. The germline CDR1 and CDR2 sequences are SGHDT and YYEEEE. The CDR3 is 14 residues long. CDR3 residues: CASSLAEVPYEQYF. The CDR3 DNA reads as TGTGCCAGCAGCTTGGCGGAGGTTCCCTACGAGCAGTACTTC.

The CDR3 sequence is CASSPGTGGYGTDTQYF. CDR3 sequence (DNA): TGTGCCAGCAGTCCTGGGACAGGGGGCTATGGCACAGATACGCAGTATTTT. The chain combines TRBV28 with TRBJ2-3; 12 nucleotides line up with TRBD1. The CDR3 covers 17 residues. CDR1 and CDR2 from the germline V gene are MDHEN and SYDVKM. V was clipped by 5 bases and J by 1 base; unmatched bases: 7.

The J gene is TRBJ1-1, the V gene TRBV5-1, with D possibly TRBD1 on 5 matching bases. CDR3 length: 14 residues. In germline, CDR1 is SGHRS, CDR2 YFSETQ. Trimming shortened V by 4 bases and J by 1 base, and 11 bases separated the two germline ends. The CDR3 reads CASSVGDRNTEAFF. CDR3 coding DNA: TGCGCCAGCAGCGTAGGGGATAGGAACACTGAAGCTTTCTTT.

In its sample, this clone was seen a few times. The rearrangement uses TRBV5-1 and TRBJ2-7; 7 nucleotides align to TRBD2. Germline V gives CDR1 SGHRS, CDR2 YFSETQ. The CDR3 spans 15 residues. The ends lost 3 bases at V and 0 bases at J; junction bases unmatched: 6. The DNA for the CDR3 is TGCGCCAGCAGCTCGGGGCCTAGCGGCTCCTACGAGCAGTACTTC. Its protein is CASSSGPSGSYEQYF.

The J gene is TRBJ2-2, the V gene TRBV6-4; D not certain. V was shortened by 0 bases and J by 2 bases, with 4 bases between the two germline ends. The germline CDR1 and CDR2 sequences are MRHNA and SNTAGT. The CDR3 totals 14 residues. The CDR3 DNA follows: TGTGCCAGCAGTGACTCAATAAACACCGGGGAGCTGTTTTTT. The encoded protein is CASSDSINTGELFF.

This clone appeared once. The rearrangement uses TRBV7-9 and TRBJ2-1; 9 bases fit TRBD1. From germline, CDR1 is SEHNR and CDR2 FQNEAQ (reference sequence). Losses at the gene ends were 5 bases for V and 0 bases for J; bases not matched to a gene: 5. The CDR3 loop spans 16 amino acids. In DNA form, the CDR3 reads TGTGCCAGCAGCCCGCGGGACAGGGCCTCCTACAATGAGCAGTTCTTC. This sequence encodes CASSPRDRASYNEQFF.

The chain joins TRBV4-1 to TRBJ1-3; D possibly corresponds to TRBD1 (5 bases). CDR3 length: 18 residues. Trimming stripped 2 bases from V and 3 bases from J, with 20 bases between. Germline CDR1 and CDR2: MGHRA and YSYEKL. CDR3 region: CASSQFSARVVYGNTIYF. The DNA for the CDR3 is TGCGCCAGCAGCCAATTCTCGGCCAGGGTAGTTTATGGAAACACCATATATTTT.

The DNA of the CDR3 is TGTGCCAGCAGCCCAACTCCGACAGGGGAAGGCACTGAAGCTTTCTTT. It specifies CASSPTPTGEGTEAFF. This sequence joins TRBV7-3 and TRBJ1-1, with 8 bases aligning to TRBD1. The CDR3 loop spans 16 amino acids. The trim removed 5 bases at V and 4 bases at J, leaving 12 bases unmatched. Looked up from germline, CDR1 is SGHTA and CDR2 is FQGTGA. The full variable domain, rest sourced from reference TRBV7-3 and TRBJ1-1, is GAGVSQTPSNKVTEKGKYVELRCDPISGHTALYWYRQSLGQGPEFLIYFQGTGAADDSGLPNDRFFAVRPEGSVSTLKIQRTERGDSAVYLCASSPTPTGEGTEAFFGQGTRLTVV.

The chain carries TRBV30 and TRBJ1-2, with D tentatively TRBD1 (5 bases). The V gene's germline CDR1 is GTSNPN and CDR2 SVGIG (reference sequence). V was shortened by 6 bases and J by 4 bases, with 15 bases between the two germline ends. The CDR3 runs 13 residues. The DNA of the CDR3 is TGTGCCTGCTCGGGGGTCGGCCTCTATGGCTACACCTTC. Protein sequence: CACSGVGLYGYTF.

The rearrangement links TRBV10-2 to TRBJ1-1, with D possibly matching TRBD1 (6 bases). Trimming took off 4 bases at V and 4 bases at J, with 10 bases between the two ends. The CDR3 contains 13 residues. Germline V gene sequence: CDR1 WSHSY, CDR2 SAAADI. For the CDR3, the DNA is TGCGCCAGCAGTGCTAGGGGGAGCACTGAAGCTTTCTTT. Residues: CASSARGSTEAFF.

The CDR3 bases are TGTGCCAGCAGCCAACCGGGACAGGGGGCATTGCACACCTTC. This codes for CASSQPGQGALHTF. The chain combines TRBV5-4 with TRBJ1-2, with TRBD1 matching over 12 bases. Germline values: CDR1 SGHNT, CDR2 YYREEE (reference sequence). V was clipped by 4 bases and J by 12 bases; unmatched bases: 10. The CDR3 consists of 14 residues.

This chain links TRBV6-1 with TRBJ2-5, with 9 bases aligning to TRBD1. The V and J ends lost 6 bases and 4 bases, in that order; junction bases with no gene match: 9. This CDR3 contains 15 residues. The V gene's germline CDR1 is MNHNS and CDR2 SASEGT. The CDR3 is CASRPDRGGIETQYF. The CDR3 coding sequence is TGTGCCAGCAGGCCGGACAGGGGCGGGATAGAGACCCAGTACTTC.

This chain's CDR3 is CASSQDPSSYNSPLHF. The DNA of the CDR3 is TGCGCCAGCAGCCAAGACCCTAGCTCCTATAATTCACCCCTCCACTTT. V gene TRBV4-1 combines with J gene TRBJ1-6; D not resolved. The CDR3 runs 16 residues. V shed 0 bases and J shed 0 bases, with 6 bases lying between them. CDR1 and CDR2 from the germline V gene are MGHRA and YSYEKL.

V and J are TRBV7-8 and TRBJ2-5; D not resolved. CDR3 length: 16 amino acids. Germline CDR1 reads SGHVS; CDR2 reads FQNEAQ. Deletions cut 2 bases from V and 3 bases from J, with 16 bases between. The CDR3 DNA reads TGTGCCAGCAGCTTAAGAACGGCTAGAAACGAAGAGACCCAGTACTTC. Translation gives CASSLRTARNEETQYF.

The rearrangement joins TRBV25-1 to TRBJ2-3; D is possibly TRBD2 (5 bases). The germline gives CDR1 MGHDK, CDR2 SYGVNS. This CDR3 region has 13 residues. Deletions cut 8 bases from V and 2 bases from J, with 11 bases between. For the CDR3, the DNA is TGTGCCAGCGGCCGAGCGGACACAGATACGCAGTATTTT. Protein sequence: CASGRADTDTQYF.

This clone has a single count. The chain couples TRBV27 to TRBJ2-3; 12 bases line up with TRBD1. Germline CDR1 reads MNHEY; CDR2 reads SMNVEV (reference sequence). Trimming at V came to 5 bases and at J to 6 bases, leaving 3 bases not matched to a gene. The CDR3 is 14 amino acids. This CDR3 reads CASSGTGGLDTQYF. In DNA form, the CDR3 reads TGTGCCAGCAGTGGGACAGGGGGCCTTGATACGCAGTATTTT.

The genes are TRBV7-9 and TRBJ1-1; TRBD1 aligns across 7 bases. The V segment lost 6 bases and the J segment 1 base; nucleotides outside the gene matches: 5. Germline lookup yields CDR1 SEHNR and CDR2 FQNEAQ (reference sequence). This CDR3 has 14 amino acids. In nucleotides, the CDR3 is TGTGCCAGCAGACAAGACAGGGAGAACACTGAAGCTTTCTTT. Translated: CASRQDRENTEAFF.

This clone was counted between two and nine times. The V call is TRBV4-1, the J call TRBJ1-4; weak D call: TRBD1 (6 bases). Trimming left V 2 bases short and J 5 bases short, with 12 bases between. The germline V gene encodes CDR1 MGHRA and CDR2 YSYEKL. The CDR3 has 15 amino acids. CDR3 protein: CASSQYQGTNEKLFF. CDR3 DNA: TGCGCCAGCAGCCAATACCAGGGGACAAATGAAAAACTGTTTTTT.

V gene TRBV28 combines with J gene TRBJ1-5; D is undetermined. V was trimmed by 6 bases and J by 3 bases, leaving 6 bases between them. This CDR3 region has 12 residues. Looked up from germline, CDR1 is MDHEN and CDR2 is SYDVKM. The CDR3 here is CASRTPNQPQHF. CDR3 nucleotide sequence: TGTGCCAGCAGGACACCCAATCAGCCCCAGCATTTT.

This clone was seen once. This chain links TRBV18 with TRBJ2-3, with D possibly TRBD1 on 6 matching bases. V was cut by 0 bases and J by 5 bases, with 12 bases left in between. CDR1 and CDR2 from the germline V gene are KGHSH and LQKENI. The CDR3 has 15 amino acids. The CDR3 nucleotides read TGTGCCAGCTCACCACCGGGGCAGGGGAAAGATACGCAGTATTTT. Translated, it gives CASSPPGQGKDTQYF.